The 3 T cell receptor beta chains presented below share a single source sample, sequenced in a study of cytomegalovirus exposure and HLA in healthy donors (dated by TCRdb to between 2016 and 2019). Receptor amplification or capture employed the immunoSEQ multiplex PCR assay. For the multiplex PCR, a mixture combining 60 forward primers for TCR Vbeta segments and 13 reverse primers for TCR Jbeta segments was used. What TCRdb holds here is the immuneACCESS table cut down to in-frame rearrangements. Part of the clones is not present; checked against another copy, under half of the missing clones reflect an unresolved V gene, and the others are unexplained. Across this sample there are roughly 180,000 clones, with approximately 9.5% seen only once. The leading ten clones occupy 1% to 1.5% of the sample. Sample: PBMCs. The receptors stem from a woman in her twenties or thirties in good health and CMV-seropositive.

In this sample, this clone turned up a few times. The junction and the germline gene differ at one end; a read error may be behind it. The rearrangement joins TRBV4-2 to TRBJ2-1; 10 bases map to TRBD2. CDR1 LGHNA and CDR2 YNFKEQ come from the germline V gene. CDR3 length equals 16 residues. The chain's CDR3 is CASSQNLAGGGGGRIF. In nucleotides, the CDR3 is TGTGCCAGCAGCCAGAACTTAGCGGGAGGTGGGGGGGGGCGGATCTTC.

This clone was seen a few times. J is TRBJ2-1 and V is TRBV7-9, with 9 positions matching TRBD1. There are 14 residues in the CDR3. CDR1 is SEHNR and CDR2 is FQNEAQ in the germline V gene (reference sequence). Trimming removed 5 bases from V and 6 bases from J; junction bases left unmatched: 5. The CDR3 spells CASSGGTGSNEQFF. The CDR3 bases are TGTGCCAGCAGCGGAGGGACAGGGAGCAATGAGCAGTTCTTC.

This clone has only a few counts. J is TRBJ2-5 and V is TRBV9, with 9 bases identical to TRBD1. From germline, CDR1 is SGDLS and CDR2 YYNGEE. Trimming took 2 bases from V and 4 from J; bases not matched to a gene: 6. The CDR3 contains 15 residues. Here the CDR3 reads CASSVTGGRGETQYF. The CDR3 DNA sequence: TGTGCCAGCAGCGTCACAGGGGGCAGGGGAGAGACCCAGTACTTC.